This is a list of T cell receptor beta chains from one sample in a study of blood T cell repertoires in COVID-19. Clones were read by immunoSEQ multiplex PCR, and TCRdb kept only the in-frame ones, dropping some. The sample contains fewer than 400,000 clones, roughly 86% of which appear only once. The sequenced material came from PBMCs or T cells enriched from blood (not recorded which). The receptor source for this set is a woman younger than 30 who had recovered from COVID-19. CDR3s include the opening cysteine and the closing phenylalanine or tryptophan. A D gene is named only where the DNA matches it firmly. Clone size is given for some rows only: seen once, a few or many times, or a class if the clone is expanded.

j_call: TRBJ1-2; d_call: -; v_call: TRBV29-1; clone_size: -; cdr3_aa: CSGGSREGYTF; cdr3_nt: TGCAGCGGAGGTTCTAGGGAGGGCTACACCTTC
j_call: TRBJ2-2; d_call: -; v_call: TRBV6-1; clone_size: -; cdr3_aa: CASSEGASGELFF; cdr3_nt: TGTGCCAGCAGTGAAGGAGCTTCCGGGGAGCTGTTTTTT
j_call: TRBJ1-2; d_call: TRBD1; v_call: TRBV18; clone_size: -; cdr3_aa: CASSPEADRTNYGYTF; cdr3_nt: TGTGCCAGCTCACCCGAAGCGGACAGGACTAACTATGGCTACACCTTC
j_call: TRBJ2-2; d_call: TRBD2; v_call: TRBV7-9; clone_size: few; cdr3_aa: CASSLPGGPHGELFF; cdr3_nt: TGTGCCAGCAGCTTACCGGGAGGGCCTCACGGGGAGCTGTTTTTT
j_call: TRBJ1-5; d_call: TRBD1; v_call: TRBV7-2; clone_size: -; cdr3_aa: CASSSTGGDQPQHF; cdr3_nt: TGTGCCAGCAGCTCTACAGGGGGCGATCAGCCCCAGCATTTT
j_call: TRBJ2-7; d_call: -; v_call: TRBV18; clone_size: once; cdr3_aa: CASSPPLPGGTDEQYF; cdr3_nt: TGTGCCAGCTCACCACCGTTACCCGGCGGGACGGACGAGCAGTACTTC
j_call: TRBJ2-3; d_call: TRBD2; v_call: TRBV13; clone_size: -; cdr3_aa: CASSLRLGLAGVSTDTQYF; cdr3_nt: TGTGCCAGCAGCTTACGCCTGGGACTCGCGGGAGTCAGCACAGATACGCAGTATTTT
j_call: TRBJ1-1; d_call: -; v_call: TRBV7-6; clone_size: -; cdr3_aa: CASSFGGAPAFF; cdr3_nt: TGTGCCAGCAGCTTTGGGGGGGCTCCAGCTTTCTTT
j_call: TRBJ2-3; d_call: TRBD1; v_call: TRBV6-5; clone_size: -; cdr3_aa: CASTGQGAMDTQYF; cdr3_nt: TGTGCCAGTACAGGACAGGGCGCAATGGATACGCAGTATTTT
j_call: TRBJ2-1; d_call: TRBD1; v_call: TRBV6-4; clone_size: -; cdr3_aa: CASSDQTGPSSYNEQFF; cdr3_nt: TGTGCCAGCAGTGACCAGACAGGGCCGAGCTCCTACAATGAGCAGTTCTTC
j_call: TRBJ1-1; d_call: -; v_call: TRBV3-1/TRBV3-2; clone_size: -; cdr3_aa: CASSYGPRGTEAFF; cdr3_nt: TGTGCCAGCAGCTACGGACCGCGGGGCACTGAAGCTTTCTTT
j_call: TRBJ2-7; d_call: -; v_call: TRBV28; clone_size: -; cdr3_aa: CASSFARLGSYEQYF; cdr3_nt: TGTGCCAGCAGTTTTGCGAGACTTGGGTCCTACGAGCAGTACTTC
j_call: TRBJ2-5; d_call: TRBD2; v_call: TRBV7-3; clone_size: once; cdr3_aa: CASSLHTSGQETQYF; cdr3_nt: TGTGCCAGCAGCTTACATACTAGCGGGCAGGAGACCCAGTACTTC
j_call: TRBJ1-2; d_call: -; v_call: TRBV29-1; clone_size: few; cdr3_aa: CSVETGIRFF; cdr3_nt: TGCAGCGTTGAGACGGGGATTAGGTTCTTC
j_call: TRBJ1-5; d_call: -; v_call: TRBV27; clone_size: -; cdr3_aa: CASSLSTETDQPQHF; cdr3_nt: TGTGCCAGCAGTTTATCGACAGAAACCGATCAGCCCCAGCATTTT
j_call: TRBJ2-3; d_call: TRBD2; v_call: TRBV4-3; clone_size: -; cdr3_aa: CASSQDRIAGGPGRTQYF; cdr3_nt: TGCGCCAGCAGCCAAGATCGAATAGCGGGGGGGCCGGGGAGAACGCAGTATTTT
j_call: TRBJ2-3; d_call: -; v_call: TRBV18; clone_size: -; cdr3_aa: CASSPPSDTQYF; cdr3_nt: TGTGCCAGCTCACCACCCTCAGATACGCAGTATTTT
j_call: TRBJ1-2; d_call: -; v_call: TRBV7-2; clone_size: -; cdr3_aa: CASSSTGWYGYTF; cdr3_nt: TGTGCCAGCAGCTCTACAGGGTGGTATGGCTACACCTTC
j_call: TRBJ2-7; d_call: -; v_call: TRBV6-5; clone_size: once; cdr3_aa: CASTLPQGSSYEQYF; cdr3_nt: TGTGCCAGCACCCTGCCGCAGGGGAGCTCCTACGAGCAGTACTTC
j_call: TRBJ2-3; d_call: TRBD2; v_call: TRBV13; clone_size: -; cdr3_aa: CASSLGLAGPADTQYF; cdr3_nt: TGTGCCAGCAGCTTAGGACTAGCGGGACCAGCAGATACGCAGTATTTT
j_call: TRBJ2-1; d_call: TRBD1; v_call: TRBV5-1; clone_size: few; cdr3_aa: CASSLRQGTDEQFF; cdr3_nt: TGCGCCAGCAGCTTAAGACAGGGGACGGATGAGCAGTTCTTC
j_call: TRBJ2-1; d_call: TRBD2; v_call: TRBV4-3; clone_size: -; cdr3_aa: CASSQDWASGRGYNEQFF; cdr3_nt: TGCGCCAGCAGCCAAGATTGGGCGAGCGGGAGGGGGTACAATGAGCAGTTCTTC
j_call: TRBJ1-1; d_call: -; v_call: TRBV2; clone_size: -; cdr3_aa: CASSLTAMNTEAFF; cdr3_nt: TGTGCCAGCAGCCTGACAGCCATGAACACTGAAGCTTTCTTT
j_call: TRBJ2-1; d_call: -; v_call: TRBV7-2; clone_size: -; cdr3_aa: CASSLSRTGEQFF; cdr3_nt: TGTGCCAGCAGCTTATCTCGCACGGGTGAGCAGTTCTTC
j_call: TRBJ2-7; d_call: TRBD2; v_call: TRBV6-1; clone_size: -; cdr3_aa: CASSEGLAGDPYEQYF; cdr3_nt: TGTGCCAGCAGTGAAGGACTAGCGGGGGACCCCTACGAGCAGTACTTC
j_call: TRBJ1-5; d_call: TRBD1; v_call: TRBV18; clone_size: -; cdr3_aa: CASSPPGQGNQPQHF; cdr3_nt: TGTGCCAGCTCACCCCCGGGACAGGGGAATCAGCCCCAGCATTTT
j_call: TRBJ2-3; d_call: -; v_call: TRBV7-3; clone_size: once; cdr3_aa: CASSFTNTDTQYF; cdr3_nt: TGTGCCAGCAGCTTCACAAACACAGATACGCAGTATTTT
j_call: TRBJ1-2; d_call: -; v_call: TRBV2; clone_size: -; cdr3_aa: CASSERPDTYGYTF; cdr3_nt: TGTGCCAGCAGTGAACGGCCGGACACCTATGGCTACACCTTC
j_call: TRBJ1-1; d_call: TRBD1; v_call: TRBV5-1; clone_size: once; cdr3_aa: CASSPEGTGAEAFF; cdr3_nt: TGCGCCAGCAGCCCGGAAGGGACAGGGGCTGAAGCTTTCTTT
j_call: TRBJ2-3; d_call: TRBD2; v_call: TRBV2; clone_size: -; cdr3_aa: CASRNRLAGGGTDTQYF; cdr3_nt: TGTGCCAGCAGAAACCGCTTAGCGGGAGGTGGGACAGATACGCAGTATTTT
j_call: TRBJ2-3; d_call: TRBD2; v_call: TRBV7-2; clone_size: -; cdr3_aa: CASSTTSGSADTQYF; cdr3_nt: TGTGCCAGCAGCACTACTAGCGGGAGCGCAGATACGCAGTATTTT
j_call: TRBJ1-2; d_call: -; v_call: TRBV6-5; clone_size: -; cdr3_aa: CASSRQALLGYGYTF; cdr3_nt: TGTGCCAGCAGTCGACAGGCCCTGCTAGGCTATGGCTACACCTTC